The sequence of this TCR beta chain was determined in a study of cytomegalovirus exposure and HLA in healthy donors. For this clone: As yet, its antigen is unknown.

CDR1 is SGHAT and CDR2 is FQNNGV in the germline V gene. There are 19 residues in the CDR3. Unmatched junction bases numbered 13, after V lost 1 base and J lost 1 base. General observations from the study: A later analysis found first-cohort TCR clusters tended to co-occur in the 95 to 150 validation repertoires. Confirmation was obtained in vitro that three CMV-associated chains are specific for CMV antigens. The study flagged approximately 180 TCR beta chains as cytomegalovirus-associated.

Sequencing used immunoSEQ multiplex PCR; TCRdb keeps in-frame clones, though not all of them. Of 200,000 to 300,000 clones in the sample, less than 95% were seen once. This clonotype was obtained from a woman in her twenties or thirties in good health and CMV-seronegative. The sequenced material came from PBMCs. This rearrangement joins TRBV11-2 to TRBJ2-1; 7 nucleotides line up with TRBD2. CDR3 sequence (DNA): TGTGCCAGCAGCTTAGGGTTGGCTCGCGGGAGATTATCCTACAATGAGCAGTTCTTC. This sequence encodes CASSLGLARGRLSYNEQFF. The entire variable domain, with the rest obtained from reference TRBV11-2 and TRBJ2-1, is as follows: EAGVAQSPRYKIIEKRQSVAFWCNPISGHATLYWYQQILGQGPKLLIQFQNNGVVDDSQLPKDRFSAERLKGVDSTLKIQPAKLEDSAVYLCASSLGLARGRLSYNEQFFGPGTRLTVL.